This T cell receptor (beta chain) was captured in a study of follicular helper T cells after annual influenza vaccination. As concerns this clone: Its antigen is as yet unknown.

The assay was immunoSEQ multiplex PCR, and TCRdb's table has in-frame clones only and misses some. The repertoire holds approximately 6,700 clones, with 75% to 90% as singletons. Documented time point: 2015-2016 season, 7 days after influenza vaccination. General study points: Plasmablast frequency change correlated with clonality change in ICOS+CD38+ cTfh.

CDR1 and CDR2 (germline): KGHSY, FQNENV. Trimming stripped 0 bases from V and 4 bases from J, with 10 bases between. CDR3 length equals 15 residues. This TCR was recovered from an adult who received the influenza vaccine. The chain employs TRBV16 and TRBJ1-5; D remains unclear. The sample was CXCR5+ CD38- circulating T follicular helper cells from blood, taken 7 days after influenza vaccination. As for subset: circulating Tfh, non-naive CD4+CXCR5+PD-1+ (ICOS+CD38+ or ICOS-CD38-). Written as DNA, the CDR3 is TGTGCCAGCAGCCAATCGTCGCAGCCTAATCAGCCCCAGCATTTT. Amino acid sequence: CASSQSSQPNQPQHF. The whole variable domain, remainder taken from reference TRBV16 and TRBJ1-5, is GEEVAQTPKHLVRGEGQKAKLYCAPIKGHSYVFWYQQVLKNEFKFLISFQNENVFDETGMPKERFSAKCLPNSPCSLEIQATKLEDSAVYFCASSQSSQPNQPQHFGDGTRLSIL.